These 23 T cell receptor beta chains came from one sample sequenced in a study of T cells in Graves' hyperthyroidism and ophthalmopathy. It was RNA transcripts that yielded the amplified TCR beta CDR3 regions. Carried out on the TCR CDR3, a first-round RT-PCR used the HTBI primer set. TCRdb redid the calling of the multiplex PCR reads with MiXCR, one entry per CDR3 protein. The sample yields some 350,000 distinct CDR3 sequences, approximately 20% seen once. The sequenced material came from blood. The receptors derive from a woman aged 18-30 years with Graves' hyperthyroidism.

This clonotype was seen repeatedly, ten times or more. The rearrangement joins TRBV20-1 to TRBJ2-3, with D tentatively TRBD2 (5 bases). The CDR3 covers 16 residues. CDR1 DFQATT and CDR2 SNEGSKA come from the germline V gene (reference sequence). Deletions cut 5 bases from V and 1 base from J, with 19 bases between. The CDR3 coding sequence is TGCAGTGCTGTTGACCCCCGGGGAGTGCGCACAGATACGCAGTATTTT. Translation gives CSAVDPRGVRTDTQYF.

This clonotype was recorded once. The V and J genes are TRBV12-3 or TRBV12-4 and TRBJ1-2; D unclear. Trimming left V 6 bases short and J 2 bases short, with 19 bases between. CDR3 length equals 16 residues. The CDR3 DNA sequence: TGTGCCAGCAGCCCACTCCCTACCGACAAGAACTATGGCTACACCTTC. This sequence encodes CASSPLPTDKNYGYTF.

CDR3 amino acids: CASISGVENTEAFF. The CDR3 DNA reads TGTGCCAGTATCTCAGGAGTGGAGAACACTGAAGCTTTCTTT. The rearrangement links TRBV19 to TRBJ1-1; no definite D call. The CDR3 has 14 residues. Trimming shortened V by 7 bases and J by 1 base, and 13 bases separated the two germline ends. Looked up from germline, CDR1 is LNHDA and CDR2 is SQIVND (reference sequence).

The rearrangement links TRBV11-1 to TRBJ1-1, with 7 bases that match TRBD1. J was trimmed by 3 bases and V by 5 bases; bases with no gene match: 15. Looked up from germline, CDR1 is SGHAT and CDR2 is FQDESV (reference sequence). This CDR3 is 17 amino acids long. CDR3 DNA: TGTGCCAGCAGCCCTCGAGGGGGGGACAGCCTACACACTGAAGCTTTCTTT. Its protein is CASSPRGGDSLHTEAFF.

A word on this clonotype: This may be a read error: a much more frequent sequence differs by one nucleotide. The rearrangement links TRBV6-5 to TRBJ2-2; D may be TRBD2 (5 bases). This CDR3 contains 11 residues. Germline V gene lookup returns CDR1 MNHEY and CDR2 SVGAGI. CDR3 sequence: CASSFSGELCF. The CDR3 DNA is TGTGCCAGCAGTTTTTCCGGGGAGCTGTGTTTT.

The rearrangement links TRBV11-2 to TRBJ2-5; no reliable D call. Germline values: CDR1 SGHAT, CDR2 FQNNGV. The CDR3 is 15 amino acids. Between the trimmed V and J ends, which lost 5 bases and 7 bases, there was a span of 20 bases. CDR3 amino acids: CASSGSLVLGGTQYF. The DNA of the CDR3 is TGTGCCAGCAGCGGAAGTTTGGTGCTAGGCGGGACCCAGTACTTC.

This clonotype showed up many times. The rearrangement links TRBV6-5 to TRBJ1-5; no clear D. The CDR3 is made up of 14 amino acids. V lost 2 bases, J lost 2 bases, and 7 bases lay in between. The germline CDR1 and CDR2 sequences are MNHEY and SVGAGI. The CDR3 loop reads CASSYGLRNQPQHF. The CDR3 DNA sequence: TGTGCCAGCAGTTACGGGCTTCGCAATCAGCCCCAGCATTTT.

This clonotype has ten or more counts. The CDR3 region has the DNA TGTGCCAGCAGTTATAACAGGGGACGCTACGGAGGGACCCAGTACTTC. This sequence encodes CASSYNRGRYGGTQYF. The J gene is TRBJ2-5, the V gene TRBV6-2 or TRBV6-3; 7 positions agree with TRBD1. The germline CDR1 and CDR2 sequences are MNHEY and SVGEGT. The CDR3 totals 16 residues. The V and J ends lost 3 bases and 7 bases, in that order; junction bases with no gene match: 14.

This clonotype was seen many times. The chain is built from TRBV9 and TRBJ1-2; TRBD1 agrees at 8 bases. V was pared by 3 bases and J by 4 bases, with 2 bases of the junction left unmatched. CDR1 and CDR2 (germline): SGDLS, YYNGEE. The CDR3 consists of 13 residues. CDR3: CASSAQGAYGYTF. CDR3 DNA sequence: TGTGCCAGCAGCGCCCAGGGGGCCTATGGCTACACCTTC.

The chain combines TRBV6-5 with TRBJ1-2; 7 positions agree with TRBD1. After removal of 2 bases from V and 5 bases from J, the junction contained 8 bases not matched to a gene. The CDR3 totals 15 residues. Germline V CDR1 and CDR2: MNHEY, SVGAGI. CDR3 amino acids: CASSYDKGQAYGYTF. CDR3 in DNA: TGTGCCAGCAGTTACGATAAAGGACAGGCTTATGGCTACACCTTC.

This clonotype was counted at least ten times. The chain couples TRBV11-3 to TRBJ1-3; perhaps TRBD1 as D (5 bases). This CDR3 is 17 amino acids long. CDR1 is SGHNT and CDR2 is YENEEA in the germline V gene. V gave up 5 bases and J gave up 7 bases, with 24 bases separating them. CDR3 sequence: CASSQDYRGGFLNTIYF. The CDR3 DNA reads TGTGCCAGCAGCCAGGACTACCGTGGGGGGTTCCTCAACACCATATATTTT.

This clonotype was picked up many times. The chain couples TRBV9 to TRBJ2-2, with D tentatively TRBD2 (7 bases). Trimming left V 3 bases short and J 5 bases short, with 17 bases between. Germline CDR1 SGDLS, CDR2 YYNGEE. This CDR3 has 16 amino acids. The CDR3 nucleotides are TGTGCCAGCAGCGCCCGTCCCGGGGGGCGGACCGGGGAGCTGTTTTTT. This encodes CASSARPGGRTGELFF.

In its sample, this clonotype was seen many times. The chain recombines TRBV12-3 or TRBV12-4 with TRBJ1-5; 8 bases are a match to TRBD1. This CDR3 has 15 residues. The V and J ends lost 6 bases and 5 bases, in that order; junction bases with no gene match: 9. The CDR3 region has the DNA TGTGCCAGCAGCCGACAGGGGAACATACATCAGCCCCAGCATTTT. Amino acids: CASSRQGNIHQPQHF.

The chain combines TRBV9 with TRBJ1-2; D possibly corresponds to TRBD1 (6 bases). Germline V gene lookup returns CDR1 SGDLS and CDR2 YYNGEE. The CDR3 sequence is 12 residues long. The ends were cut back, 4 bases at V and 6 bases at J, with 10 bases in the middle. The CDR3 sequence is CASSPYRDGYTF. CDR3 nucleotides: TGTGCCAGCAGCCCGTACAGGGATGGCTACACCTTC. The complete variable domain, with remaining parts taken from reference TRBV9 and TRBJ1-2, reads DSGVTQTPKHLITATGQRVTLRCSPRSGDLSVYWYQQSLDQGLQFLIQYYNGEERAKGNILERFSAQQFPDLHSELNLSSLELGDSALYFCASSPYRDGYTFGSGTRLTVV.

This clonotype was counted ten times or more. J is TRBJ2-2 and V is TRBV12-3 or TRBV12-4; D gene unclear. This CDR3 comprises 13 residues. The V end was cut by 5 bases, the J end by 3 bases, with 7 bases between. The chain's CDR3 is CASSLRDTGELFF. In DNA, the CDR3 is TGTGCCAGCAGTCTCCGGGACACCGGGGAGCTGTTTTTT.

This clonotype was observed at least ten times. The genes are TRBV11-1 and TRBJ1-1, with D possibly being TRBD1 (5 bases). CDR3 size: 16 residues. The germline V and J ends were trimmed by 5 bases and 4 bases, with 20 bases remaining between them. Germline loops: CDR1 SGHAT, CDR2 FQDESV (reference sequence). The CDR3 coding sequence is TGTGCCAGCAGCACTCCGACCGGGACCTCGGGCACTGAAGCTTTCTTT. Protein sequence: CASSTPTGTSGTEAFF.

This clonotype was picked up many times. The chain is built from TRBV29-1 and TRBJ2-5; 14 bases match TRBD2. The junction had 8 bases not matched to a gene; V was cut back by 6 bases and J by 5 bases. CDR1 is SQVTM and CDR2 is ANQGSEA in the germline V gene. This CDR3 region has 15 residues. CDR3 nucleotides: TGCAGCGTGGGGACTAGCGGGGGTCTCCGGGAGACCCAGTACTTC. Amino acids: CSVGTSGGLRETQYF.

The V call is TRBV4-1, the J call TRBJ1-1; 7 positions agree with TRBD1. The germline V gene encodes CDR1 MGHRA and CDR2 YSYEKL. CDR3 length: 18 residues. The ends lost 5 bases at V and 3 bases at J; junction bases unmatched: 18. The CDR3 DNA sequence: TGCGCCAGCAGCACCTTCGAGACAGGGACTGCCATTGACACTGAAGCTTTCTTT. As protein: CASSTFETGTAIDTEAFF.

The chain carries TRBV18 and TRBJ2-3, with D hard to call. This CDR3 comprises 14 residues. V was pared by 2 bases and J by 0 bases, with 6 bases between. Germline V gene data show CDR1 as KGHSH and CDR2 as LQKENI. CDR3 coding DNA: TGTGCCAGCTCACCAGCACCAAGCACAGATACGCAGTATTTT. Amino acid sequence: CASSPAPSTDTQYF.

This clonotype showed up many times. This chain joins TRBV10-2 and TRBJ2-7, with TRBD1 identical over 7 bases. CDR1 is WSHSY and CDR2 is SAAADI in the germline V gene. J lost 3 bases, V lost 3 bases, and 8 bases had no gene match. The CDR3 contains 15 residues. The CDR3 is CASSDGPGQHYEQYF. CDR3 sequence (DNA): TGCGCCAGCAGTGACGGGCCGGGACAGCACTACGAGCAGTACTTC.

This clonotype was seen repeatedly, ten times or more. The chain has TRBV7-8 and TRBJ2-5; 8 bases agree with TRBD2. Germline CDR1 and CDR2: SGHVS and FQNEAQ. The V gene end was trimmed by 5 bases and the J gene end by 5 bases; junction bases not matched to a gene: 7. CDR3 length: 14 amino acids. CDR3 protein: CASSPRTSTETQYF. The CDR3 coding sequence is TGTGCCAGCAGCCCCCGGACTAGCACGGAGACCCAGTACTTC.

This clonotype was counted a few times. This rearrangement joins TRBV6-5 to TRBJ2-5, with 10 positions matching TRBD2. CDR1 and CDR2 from the germline V gene are MNHEY and SVGAGI. The CDR3 covers 16 residues. Trimming took 0 bases from V and 5 from J; bases not matched to a gene: 6. In DNA, the CDR3 is TGTGCCAGCAGTTACTCCAGCGGGGGGGTTCTGGAGACCCAGTACTTC. It translates to CASSYSSGGVLETQYF.

The gene calls are TRBV19 and TRBJ1-1, with a possible D match to TRBD1 (6 bases). CDR1 is LNHDA and CDR2 is SQIVND in the germline V gene (reference sequence). The V end was cut by 5 bases, the J end by 4 bases, with 14 bases between. This CDR3 has 14 amino acids. The CDR3 DNA follows: TGTGCCAGTAGTTCACAGGGACGCTCCACTGAAGCTTTCTTT. Protein sequence: CASSSQGRSTEAFF.